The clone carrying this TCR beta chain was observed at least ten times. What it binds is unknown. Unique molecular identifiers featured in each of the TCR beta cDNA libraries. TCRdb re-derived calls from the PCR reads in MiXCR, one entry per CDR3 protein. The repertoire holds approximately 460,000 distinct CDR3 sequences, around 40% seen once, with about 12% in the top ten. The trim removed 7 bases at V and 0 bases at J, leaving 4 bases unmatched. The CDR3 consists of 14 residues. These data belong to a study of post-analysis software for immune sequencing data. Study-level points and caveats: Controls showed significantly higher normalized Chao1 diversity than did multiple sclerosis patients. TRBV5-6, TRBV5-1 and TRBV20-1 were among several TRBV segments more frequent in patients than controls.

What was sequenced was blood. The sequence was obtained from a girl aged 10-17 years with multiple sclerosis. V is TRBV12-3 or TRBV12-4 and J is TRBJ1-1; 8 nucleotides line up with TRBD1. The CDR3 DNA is TGTGCCAGCATTGGGACAGGAATGAACACTGAAGCTTTCTTT. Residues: CASIGTGMNTEAFF.